The 6 T cell receptor beta chains given below trace back to one sample, sequenced in a study of blood T cell repertoires in COVID-19. The table came from immunoSEQ multiplex PCR; TCRdb's copy has only in-frame clones and leaves some out. The data hold fewer than 500,000 clones, with 86% observed a single time. Sequenced: peripheral blood. These receptors were taken from a young woman with active or convalescent COVID-19.

The chain joins TRBV20-1 to TRBJ2-5; no clear D. Germline values: CDR1 DFQATT, CDR2 SNEGSKA (reference sequence). The V gene lost 3 bases and the J gene lost 1 base, with 9 bases spanning the gap. The CDR3 consists of 13 residues. The DNA of the CDR3 is TGCAGTGCTAGTGTGCAGTTCCAAGAGACCCAGTACTTC. Translation gives CSASVQFQETQYF.

This chain joins TRBV4-2 and TRBJ2-1; 12 bases are shared with TRBD2. The CDR3 is made up of 19 amino acids. Germline assignment: CDR1 LGHNA and CDR2 YNFKEQ. The trim removed 0 bases at V and 2 bases at J, leaving 8 bases unmatched. The CDR3: CASSQDGGTSGHTYNEQFF. The CDR3 DNA follows: TGTGCCAGCAGCCAAGATGGTGGGACTAGCGGGCATACCTACAATGAGCAGTTCTTC.

The CDR3 loop is CASSPRLPSTGELFF. CDR3 coding DNA: TGTGCCAGCTCACCACGTCTTCCGAGCACCGGGGAGCTGTTTTTT. This chain joins TRBV18 and TRBJ2-2; D gene unclear. The CDR3 runs to 15 residues. CDR1 and CDR2 from the germline V gene are KGHSH and LQKENI. V dropped 1 base and J dropped 4 bases, with 10 bases sitting between them.

The chain recombines TRBV5-6 with TRBJ2-1, with D unclear. The CDR3 is 13 amino acids. Trimming removed 1 base from V and 4 bases from J, with 6 bases in between. Germline V lookup: CDR1 SGHDT, CDR2 YYEEEE. The CDR3 reads CASSLSPYNEQFF. The DNA for the CDR3 is TGTGCCAGCAGCTTGAGCCCGTACAATGAGCAGTTCTTC.

This clone has ten or more counts. The rearrangement links TRBV14 to TRBJ2-1; TRBD1 matches 11 bases. V lost 5 bases and J lost 7; bases outside the gene matches: 4. Germline assignment: CDR1 SGHDN and CDR2 FVKESK. This CDR3 contains 14 residues. CDR3 bases: TGTGCCAGCAGCGGCCGGGACAGGGGGAATGAGCAGTTCTTC. Translation: CASSGRDRGNEQFF. Filled out from reference TRBV14 and TRBJ2-1, the complete variable domain reads EAGVTQFPSHSVIEKGQTVTLRCDPISGHDNLYWYRRVMGKEIKFLLHFVKESKQDESGMPNNRFLAERTGGTYSTLKVQPAELEDSGVYFCASSGRDRGNEQFFGPGTRLTVL.

The V and J genes are TRBV4-1 and TRBJ1-3; 8 bases line up with TRBD1. Germline CDR1 reads MGHRA; CDR2 reads YSYEKL. V gave up 10 bases and J gave up 1 base; unmatched junction bases: 12. This CDR3 region has 16 residues. CDR3 DNA sequence: TGCGCCACGGGACAGGACGATTTTCTTTCTGGAAACACCATATATTTT. Protein: CATGQDDFLSGNTIYF.